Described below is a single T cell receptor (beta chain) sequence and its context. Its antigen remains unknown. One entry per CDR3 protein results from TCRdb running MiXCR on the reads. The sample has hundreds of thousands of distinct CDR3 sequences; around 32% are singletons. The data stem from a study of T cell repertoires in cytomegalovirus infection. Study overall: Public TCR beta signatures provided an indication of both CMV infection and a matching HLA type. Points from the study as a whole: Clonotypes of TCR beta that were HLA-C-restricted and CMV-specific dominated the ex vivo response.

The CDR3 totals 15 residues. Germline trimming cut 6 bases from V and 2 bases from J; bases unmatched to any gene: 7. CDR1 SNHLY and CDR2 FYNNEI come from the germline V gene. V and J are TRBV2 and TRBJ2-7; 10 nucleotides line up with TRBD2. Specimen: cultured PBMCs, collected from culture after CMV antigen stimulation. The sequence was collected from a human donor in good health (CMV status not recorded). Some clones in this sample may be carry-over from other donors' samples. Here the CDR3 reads CASRAGLAGAYEQYF. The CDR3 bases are TGTGCCAGCAGGGCGGGTCTAGCGGGGGCCTACGAGCAGTACTTC.